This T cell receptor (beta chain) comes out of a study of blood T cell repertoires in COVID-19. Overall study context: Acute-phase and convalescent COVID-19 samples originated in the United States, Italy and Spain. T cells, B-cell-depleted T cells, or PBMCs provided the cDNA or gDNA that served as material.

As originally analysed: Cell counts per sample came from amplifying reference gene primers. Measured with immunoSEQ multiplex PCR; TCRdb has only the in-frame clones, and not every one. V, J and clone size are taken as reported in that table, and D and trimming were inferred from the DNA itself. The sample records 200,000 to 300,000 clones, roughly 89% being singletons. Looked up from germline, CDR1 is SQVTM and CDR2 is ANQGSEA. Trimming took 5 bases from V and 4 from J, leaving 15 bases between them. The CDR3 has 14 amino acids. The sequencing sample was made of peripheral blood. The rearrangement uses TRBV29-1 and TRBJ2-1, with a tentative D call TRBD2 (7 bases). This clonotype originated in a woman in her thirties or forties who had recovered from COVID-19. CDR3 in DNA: TGCAGCGTTAAGGGGGGGCATATTTACAATGAGCAGTTCTTC. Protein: CSVKGGHIYNEQFF.